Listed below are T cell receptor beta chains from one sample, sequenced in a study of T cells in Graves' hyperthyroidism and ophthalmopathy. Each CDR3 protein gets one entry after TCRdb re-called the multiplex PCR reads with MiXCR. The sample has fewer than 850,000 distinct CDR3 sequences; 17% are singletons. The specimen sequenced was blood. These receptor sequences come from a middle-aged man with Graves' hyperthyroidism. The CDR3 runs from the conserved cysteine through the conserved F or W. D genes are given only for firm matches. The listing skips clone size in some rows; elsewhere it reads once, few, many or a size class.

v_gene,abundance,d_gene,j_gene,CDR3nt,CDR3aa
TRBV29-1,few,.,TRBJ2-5,TGCAGCGCTGCCCCTAGCGTAGAGACCCAGTACTTC,CSAAPSVETQYF
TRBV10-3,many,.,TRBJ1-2,TGTGCCACCACGGGGGCCTCTACAGGGAGCTATGGCTACACCTTC,CATTGASTGSYGYTF
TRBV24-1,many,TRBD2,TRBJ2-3,TGTGCCACCAGTGATTCCCTGATAGCGGGAGGGGCCCATACGCAGTATTTT,CATSDSLIAGGAHTQYF
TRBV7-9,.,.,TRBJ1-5,TGTGCCAGCAGCTTCTCGATTGGGCGCAATCAGCCCCAGCATTTT,CASSFSIGRNQPQHF
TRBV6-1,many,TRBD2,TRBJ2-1,TGTGCCAGCAGCTACCTCCGGACTAGCGGGACCAATGAGCAGTTCTTC,CASSYLRTSGTNEQFF
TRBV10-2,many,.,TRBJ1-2,TGCGCCAGCAGTGCCGACAGACTCTATGGCTACACCTTC,CASSADRLYGYTF
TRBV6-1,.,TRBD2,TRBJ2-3,TGTGCCAGCAGTGACCGGACTAGCGGAGGGACAGATACGCAGTATTTT,CASSDRTSGGTDTQYF
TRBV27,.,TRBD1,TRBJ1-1,TGTGCCAGCAGTTTGGGGGACAGGGGGCCGAACACTGAAGCTTTCTTT,CASSLGDRGPNTEAFF
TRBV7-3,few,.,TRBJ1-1,TGTGCCAGCAGCTTAGATATAGGGACGAACACTGAAGCTTTCTTT,CASSLDIGTNTEAFF
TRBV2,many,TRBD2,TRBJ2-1,TGTGCCAGCACTCAGGGAGGGAATGAGCAGTTCTTC,CASTQGGNEQFF
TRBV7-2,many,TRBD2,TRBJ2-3,TGTGCCAGCAGCCCCCGAGTAGCGGGAGGTGGGGATACGCAGTATTTT,CASSPRVAGGGDTQYF
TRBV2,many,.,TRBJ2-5,TGTGCCAGCAGTGAATGGCAGGAGAGTTATGAGACCCAGTACTTC,CASSEWQESYETQYF
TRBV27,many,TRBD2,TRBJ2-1,TGTGCCAGCAGTCCAACCGGGACTAGAGTCGACAATGAGCAGTTCTTC,CASSPTGTRVDNEQFF
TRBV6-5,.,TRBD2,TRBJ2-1,TGTGCCAGCAGTTACTTACTAAGCGGGAGATCATACAATGAGCAGTTCTTC,CASSYLLSGRSYNEQFF
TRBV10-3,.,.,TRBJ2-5,TGTGCCATCAGTGATACGGAGACCCAGTACTTC,CAISDTETQYF
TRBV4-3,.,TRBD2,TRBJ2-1,TGCGCCAGTCGTAGCGGGACCGCAGAGCAGTTCTTC,CASRSGTAEQFF
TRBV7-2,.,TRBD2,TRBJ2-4,TGTGCCAGCAGCTTAGCGCATACTAGCGGGATGTACTTC,CASSLAHTSGMYF
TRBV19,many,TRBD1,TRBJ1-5,TGTGCCAGTAGTATATCATGGGACAGGGGGCATGGCAATCAGCCCCAGCATTTT,CASSISWDRGHGNQPQHF
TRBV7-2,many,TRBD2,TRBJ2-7,TGTGCCAGCAGCTTAGTGGGGACTAGTGGTTCCTACGAGCAGTACTTC,CASSLVGTSGSYEQYF
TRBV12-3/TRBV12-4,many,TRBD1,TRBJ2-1,TGTGCCAGCAGTTCCAGACAGGGATTGAGTGAGCAGTTCTTC,CASSSRQGLSEQFF
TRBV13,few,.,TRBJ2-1,TGTGCCAGCAGCTCACCGGGACTCCCAAATGGAGACGAGCAGTTCTTC,CASSSPGLPNGDEQFF
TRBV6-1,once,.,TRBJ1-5,TGTGCCAGCGGCCAGCAAGGGAACAATCAGCCCCAGCATTTT,CASGQQGNNQPQHF
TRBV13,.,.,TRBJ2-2,TGTGCCAGCAGCTCCAGGGTATTTGCCGGGGAGCTGTTTTTT,CASSSRVFAGELFF
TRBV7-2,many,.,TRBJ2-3,TGTGCCAGCAGCTTATCAGAGGAAGATACGCAGTATTTT,CASSLSEEDTQYF
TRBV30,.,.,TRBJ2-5,TGTGCCTGGACCCGAGGCGTACAAGAGACCCAGTACTTC,CAWTRGVQETQYF
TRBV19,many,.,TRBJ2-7,TGTGCCAGTAGTCGACAGGTGGAGGAGAACGCCGTGCAGTACTTC,CASSRQVEENAVQYF
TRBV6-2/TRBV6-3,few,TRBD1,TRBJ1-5,TGTGCCAGCAGTGGAGAAGGGACAGCTAATCAGCCCCAGCATTTT,CASSGEGTANQPQHF
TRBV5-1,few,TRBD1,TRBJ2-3,TGCGCCAGCAGGACAGGGGACGTAGGCACAGATACGCAGTATTTT,CASRTGDVGTDTQYF
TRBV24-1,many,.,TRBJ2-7,TGTGCCACCAGTAGGGACTCATCAGACCACGAGCAGTACTTC,CATSRDSSDHEQYF
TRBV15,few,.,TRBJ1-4,TGTGCCACCAGCAGAGATGTGGGGTTGGAAAAACTGTTTTTT,CATSRDVGLEKLFF
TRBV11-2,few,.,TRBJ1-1,TGTGCCAGCAGCTTAGACTTAGGGGTAACTGAAGCTTTCTTT,CASSLDLGVTEAFF
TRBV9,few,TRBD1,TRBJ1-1,TGTGCCAGCAGCCTGACAGGGAACTCTGAAGCTTTCTTT,CASSLTGNSEAFF
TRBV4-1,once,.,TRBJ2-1,TGCGCCAGCAGCCATCCACGGGACACCGGCGGAAATGAGCAGTTCTTC,CASSHPRDTGGNEQFF
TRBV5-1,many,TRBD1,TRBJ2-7,TGCGCCAGCAGCGAAGGGACAGGGAGCTCCTACGAGCAGTACTTC,CASSEGTGSSYEQYF
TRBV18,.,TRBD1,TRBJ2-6,TGTGCCAGCTGGACAGGGGGGTCTGGGGCCAACGTCCTGACTTTC,CASWTGGSGANVLTF
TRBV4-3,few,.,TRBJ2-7,TGCGCCAGCAGCCAAGATCATGGCGTCTCCTACGAGCAGTACTTC,CASSQDHGVSYEQYF
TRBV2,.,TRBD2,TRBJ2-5,TGTGCCAGCAATACCGGGACTAGCGGGAGGGGAGAGACCCAGTACTTC,CASNTGTSGRGETQYF
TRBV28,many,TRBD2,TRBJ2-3,TGTGCCAGCAGTTCGGGACTAGCGGGAGATCCCCTAACAGATACGCAGTATTTT,CASSSGLAGDPLTDTQYF
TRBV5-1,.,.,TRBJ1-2,TGCGCCAGCAGCTTGGAGACAACTAACTATGGCTACACCTTC,CASSLETTNYGYTF
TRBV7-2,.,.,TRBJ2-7,TGTGCCAGCAGCCAACTTGACAGGTACGAGCAGTACTTC,CASSQLDRYEQYF
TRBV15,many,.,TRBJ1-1,TGTGCCACCAGCAGAGATCAAGGGCCACGAGAAGCTTTCTTT,CATSRDQGPREAFF
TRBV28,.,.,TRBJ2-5,TGTGCCAGCAGCCCCCTCCGAAGGCAAGATACCCAGTACTTC,CASSPLRRQDTQYF
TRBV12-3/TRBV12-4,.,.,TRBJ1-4,TGTGCCAGCAGCGGGGAAAGACTGTTTTTT,CASSGERLFF
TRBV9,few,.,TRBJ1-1,TGTGCCAGCAGCCCGAGGGGCGATCCGATTACTGAAGCTTTCTTT,CASSPRGDPITEAFF
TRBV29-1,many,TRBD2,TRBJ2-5,TGCAGCGCCTTACTAGCGGGGGGCCAAGAGACCCAGTACTTC,CSALLAGGQETQYF
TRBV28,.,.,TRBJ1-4,TGTGCCAGCACCCTTGCAACTAATGAAAAACTGTTTTTT,CASTLATNEKLFF
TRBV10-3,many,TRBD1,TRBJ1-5,TGTGCCATCAGGGGACAGGGCAAGGATCAGCCCCAGCATTTT,CAIRGQGKDQPQHF
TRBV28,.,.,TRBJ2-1,TGTGCCAGCAGTGGTAGACCTCAAAATGAGCAGTTCTTC,CASSGRPQNEQFF
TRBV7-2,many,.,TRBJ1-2,TGTGCCAGCAGCTTCGCCACGGCAGCCATTGGAGGCTACACCTTC,CASSFATAAIGGYTF
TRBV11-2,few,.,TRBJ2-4,TGTGCCAGCAGCCCTTATGGGACGGATCTAAACATTCAGTACTTC,CASSPYGTDLNIQYF
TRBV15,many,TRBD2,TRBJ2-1,TGTGCCACCAGCAGGAGGGGAGCTAGCGGGGGGTACTGGGGCAATGAGCAGTTCTTC,CATSRRGASGGYWGNEQFF
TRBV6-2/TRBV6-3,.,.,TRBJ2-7,TGTGCCAGCAGTTACGTTCGCAGCTCCTACGAGCAGTACTTC,CASSYVRSSYEQYF
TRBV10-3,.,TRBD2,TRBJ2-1,TGTGCCATCAGCCCGACTAGCGGGAGGCCCCCTGAGCAGTTCTTC,CAISPTSGRPPEQFF
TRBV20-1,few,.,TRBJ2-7,TGCAGTGTTTTGTGGGAGTACGAGCAGTACTTC,CSVLWEYEQYF
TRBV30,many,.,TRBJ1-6,TGTGCCTGGAGGCCTGGGTTAAGGGACTCACCCCTCCACTTT,CAWRPGLRDSPLHF
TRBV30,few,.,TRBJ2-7,TGTGCCTGGGACCCGGGACCACCAGAGCAGTACTTC,CAWDPGPPEQYF
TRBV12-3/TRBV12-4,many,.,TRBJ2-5,TGTGCCAGCAGTCGGACAGAGTTACAAGAGACCCAGTACTTC,CASSRTELQETQYF
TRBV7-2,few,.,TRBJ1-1,TGTGCCAGCAGCTTTAGGGGAAGTGAAGCTTTCTTT,CASSFRGSEAFF
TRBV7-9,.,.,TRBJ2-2,TGTGCCAGCAGCGCGAATTTGGGTAGGGAGGAGCTGTTTTTT,CASSANLGREELFF
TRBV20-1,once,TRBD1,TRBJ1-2,TGCAGTGCTAGAGACAGGACAGGGGCGGGCTTTGATGGCTACACCTTC,CSARDRTGAGFDGYTF